This is a list of T cell receptor beta chains from one sample in a study of CD8 T cells in ankylosing spondylitis. TCRdb passed the 5' RACE reads through MiXCR, listing each CDR3 protein once. In the table there are just under 550,000 distinct CDR3 sequences, roughly 13% of which are singletons. Sequencing used blood, either unsorted or a sorted T cell fraction (not recorded which). These receptors were taken from a male donor with ankylosing spondylitis. Each CDR3 is given with its conserved first and last residue. Fields, in order: D gene, J gene, V gene, clone size, CDR3 DNA, CDR3 protein. The D gene is left open where the match is weak. Only some rows state a clone size, as once, few, many or a class for expanded clones.

NA	TRBJ2-1	TRBV6-2/TRBV6-3	many	TGCGCCAGCAGCTCGGGACGGAACAATGAGCAGTTCTTC	CASSSGRNNEQFF
TRBD2	TRBJ2-5	TRBV7-9	few	TGTGCCAGCAGCTTCTGGACTAGCGGGAGCGAGACCCAGTACTTC	CASSFWTSGSETQYF
NA	TRBJ1-2	TRBV12-3/TRBV12-4	many	TGTGCCAGCAGTCGAGACAGCATCAGGGGCTACACCTTC	CASSRDSIRGYTF
TRBD1	TRBJ1-1	TRBV5-1	many	TGCGCCAGCAGCTCGGGCCTGGACAGGGTCCCTTTCTTT	CASSSGLDRVPFF
NA	TRBJ2-5	TRBV2	few	TGTGCCAGCAGTGACCAAAGAGGGACGGAGACCCAGTACTTC	CASSDQRGTETQYF
TRBD2	TRBJ2-3	TRBV4-1	few	TGCGCCAGCAGCCAATCGGCTAGCGGGATTCTAGATACGCAGTATTTT	CASSQSASGILDTQYF
NA	TRBJ2-2	TRBV27	many	TGTGCCAGCAGCCCCTACACCGGGGAGCTGTTTTTT	CASSPYTGELFF
TRBD1	TRBJ2-2	TRBV5-1	NA	TGCGCCAGCAGCTGGACAGGGAATATCGGCACCGGGGAGCTGTTTTTT	CASSWTGNIGTGELFF
TRBD2	TRBJ2-7	TRBV9	few	TGTGCCAGCAGCCCACGGAGCGGGGCCACCTCCTACGAGCAGTACTTC	CASSPRSGATSYEQYF
TRBD1	TRBJ2-3	TRBV29-1	few	TGCAGCGTTGAGGGGGCCCAGGACAGGGCGGCAGATACGCAGTATTTT	CSVEGAQDRAADTQYF
NA	TRBJ2-2	TRBV20-1	NA	TGCAGTGTTGAGGGCACCGGGGAGCTGTTTTTT	CSVEGTGELFF
TRBD1	TRBJ2-2	TRBV5-5	NA	TGTGCCAGCAGCCGAGGGACAGGGGGGAACACCGGGGAGCTGTTTTTT	CASSRGTGGNTGELFF
NA	TRBJ2-2	TRBV18	NA	TGTGCCAGCTCACCGTACCGGGACACCCTCCCCGGGGAGCTGTTTTTT	CASSPYRDTLPGELFF
NA	TRBJ2-3	TRBV10-1	few	TGCGCCAGCACCAGGGGAGGATACACAGATACGCAGTATTTT	CASTRGGYTDTQYF
NA	TRBJ2-3	TRBV20-1	few	TGCAGTGCTAGGGACTCGGGCCACAAAGGCGGGTCGCAGTATTTT	CSARDSGHKGGSQYF
TRBD1	TRBJ1-1	TRBV12-3/TRBV12-4	many	TGTGCCAGCAGTCCCGGGGACAGGGGACACACTGAAGCTTTCTTT	CASSPGDRGHTEAFF
NA	TRBJ1-4	TRBV4-1	NA	TGCGCCAGCAGAAGGGGGTTAGGTGGCCTTAATGAAAAACTGTTTTTT	CASRRGLGGLNEKLFF
NA	TRBJ2-1	TRBV28	NA	TGTGCCAGCACCCCCCCCGGGACAAAATACAATGAGCAGTTCTTC	CASTPPGTKYNEQFF
TRBD1	TRBJ1-6	TRBV5-1	many	TGCGCCAGCAGCGGGTGGACAGGGATGAATTCACCCCTCCACTTT	CASSGWTGMNSPLHF
TRBD2	TRBJ2-1	TRBV12-3/TRBV12-4	few	TGTGCCAGCAGTTTAAGACTAGCCCACAATGAGCAGTTCTTC	CASSLRLAHNEQFF